Each of the 3 T cell receptor beta chains below was sequenced from the same sample in a study of blood T cell repertoires in COVID-19. Data came from immunoSEQ multiplex PCR; TCRdb stores just in-frame clones and leaves some out. The sample lists 70,000 to 95,000 clones, 88% occurring once. The sample comprised peripheral blood. The receptors were gathered from a man aged 50-60 years with active COVID-19.

Note on this clone: This specimen includes other DNA sequences encoding the same CDR3. The chain combines TRBV24-1 with TRBJ1-2; 8 positions match TRBD1. Germline V gives CDR1 KGHDR, CDR2 SFDVKD. V was pared by 5 bases and J by 5 bases, with 6 bases of the junction left unmatched. CDR3 size: 14 residues. CDR3 nucleotide sequence: TGTGCCACCAGTGCCAGACAGGGGTCGTATGGCTACACCTTC. This sequence encodes CATSARQGSYGYTF.

This sequence joins TRBV5-4 and TRBJ2-1, with TRBD2 identical over 13 bases. The V segment lost 7 bases and the J segment 5 bases; nucleotides outside the gene matches: 3. Germline V CDR1 and CDR2: SGHNT, YYREEE (reference sequence). CDR3 size: 14 residues. DNA of the CDR3: TGTGCCAGCCTACTAGCGGGAGGGAACAATGAGCAGTTCTTC. Residues: CASLLAGGNNEQFF.

The CDR3 here is CASSQTSGGPSSYNEQFF. DNA of the CDR3: TGTGCCAGCAGCCAGACTAGCGGGGGGCCGAGCTCCTACAATGAGCAGTTCTTC. The rearrangement uses TRBV6-2 or TRBV6-3 and TRBJ2-1, with TRBD2 matching over 13 bases. The CDR3 contains 18 residues. Germline CDR1 MNHEY, CDR2 SVGEGT. V was clipped by 6 bases and J by 0 bases; unmatched bases: 8.